This TCR beta chain was identified in a study of a mutant IDH1 vaccine in newly diagnosed glioma (dated by TCRdb to about 2021). In terms of the full investigation: Of the approximately 29 treated patients, 62.5% were male and 37.5% were female, and a mean age of approximately 40 years was recorded. Before enrollment, most patients had been given radiochemotherapy with temozolomide as standard therapy, while the rest had received either radiotherapy alone or temozolomide alone. Peripheral blood samples were drawn at six visits, namely V03 (baseline), V05, V07, V10, V12 and V13. Longitudinal TCRB deep sequencing was done for 25 treated patients, wherever samples were available for exploratory analyses. Broader findings and caveats from the paper: PBMC samples for TCRB deep sequencing were selected based on availability. Across multiple MHC alleles, vaccine-induced immune responses were seen in more than 90% of patients. No apparent relationship was observed between pseudoprogression and alterations in the top peripheral T cell clonotypes detected by TCRB sequencing. According to the authors, sample limitations meant that analyses of patient blood samples could not be reproduced.

The germline V gene provides CDR1 SGDLS and CDR2 YYNGEE. V is pared back by 4 bases and J by 5 bases, with 12 bases lying between the germline termini. The CDR3, cysteine through phenylalanine, is 13 amino acids long. Only the CDR3 part of the read is kept: 39 bases, read in frame from the first base. The time point label here, explained by the study, means: baseline, week 1 (first vaccination visit). The intended sense of this specimen's treatment or condition label: pre-vaccination baseline after standard-of-care therapy. Donors had newly diagnosed WHO grade 3 or 4 IDH1-mutant astrocytomas with loss of nuclear ATRX. The samples were drawn from NOA16, a multicentre, single-arm, open-label phase I trial in Germany that tested a mutant IDH1 peptide vaccine in humans for the first time. Blood drawn at visit V03 was used as the baseline sample for immunogenicity testing. Genomic DNA for TCRB sequencing was isolated from EDTA blood with the DNeasy Blood and Tissue Kit.

Library generation was performed with the immunoSEQ multiplex PCR assay. The hsTCRB Kit was used according to the manufacturer's protocol to amplify rearranged TCR beta chain sequences. An Illumina MiSeq was used to sequence the TCRB libraries. The original methods were these. Demultiplexing, trimming and gene mapping were performed with the kit vendor's proprietary platform. The immuneACCESS repertoire file appears here via TCRdb, limited to in-frame rearrangements. These files lack a portion of the clones; in checked studies, under half of the deficit traces to unresolved V genes, and the cause of the others is not known. D and trimming were read from the DNA, whereas the V and J calls and clone size are those reported in that table. The sample table holds about 51,000 clones, of which 60% to 85% were seen once. Clones ranked in the top ten supply less than 2% of the sample. Details on this clone: Its antigen is currently not known. No base quality values were provided; no much bigger clone lies one nucleotide off.

The TCR originated in a woman aged 40 to 49 with glioma. The chain uses TRBV9 and TRBJ1-2; a weak D assignment points to TRBD1 (5 bases agree). The material was PBMCs, obtained from a glioma patient treated with radiotherapy, temozolomide or both. The nucleotide sequence reads TGTGCCAGCAGCCTGGGGCCTAGTTATGGCTACACCTTC. The translation is CASSLGPSYGYTF.